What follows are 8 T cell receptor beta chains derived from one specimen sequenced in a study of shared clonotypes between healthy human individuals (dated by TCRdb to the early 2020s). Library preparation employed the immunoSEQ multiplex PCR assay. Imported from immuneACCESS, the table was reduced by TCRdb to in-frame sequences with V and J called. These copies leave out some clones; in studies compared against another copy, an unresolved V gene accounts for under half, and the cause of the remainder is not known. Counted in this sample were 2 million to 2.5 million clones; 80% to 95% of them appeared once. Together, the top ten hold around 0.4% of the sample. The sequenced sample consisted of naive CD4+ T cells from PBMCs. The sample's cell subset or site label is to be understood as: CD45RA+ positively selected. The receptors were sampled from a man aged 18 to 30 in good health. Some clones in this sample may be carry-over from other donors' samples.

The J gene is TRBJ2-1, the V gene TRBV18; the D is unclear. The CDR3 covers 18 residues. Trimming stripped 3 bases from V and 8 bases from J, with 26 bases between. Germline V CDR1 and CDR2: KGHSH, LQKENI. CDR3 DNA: TGTGCCAGCTCACCCTCGGCAACACTGGCAGGCCAGGTGGATGAGCAGTTCTTC. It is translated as CASSPSATLAGQVDEQFF. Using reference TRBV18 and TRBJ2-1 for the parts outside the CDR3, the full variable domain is NAGVMQNPRHLVRRRGQEARLRCSPMKGHSHVYWYRQLPEEGLKFMVYLQKENIIDESGMPKERFSAEFPKEGPSILRIQQVVRGDSAAYFCASSPSATLAGQVDEQFFGPGTRLTVL.

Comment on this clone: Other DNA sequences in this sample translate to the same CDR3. This CDR3 is CASSLDRTYGYTF. For the CDR3, the DNA is TGCGCCAGCAGCTTGGACAGGACCTATGGCTACACCTTC. The chain employs TRBV5-1 and TRBJ1-2; D is perhaps TRBD1 (5 bases). Germline V gives CDR1 SGHRS, CDR2 YFSETQ. This CDR3 comprises 13 residues. V shed 0 bases and J shed 4 bases, with 7 bases lying between them.

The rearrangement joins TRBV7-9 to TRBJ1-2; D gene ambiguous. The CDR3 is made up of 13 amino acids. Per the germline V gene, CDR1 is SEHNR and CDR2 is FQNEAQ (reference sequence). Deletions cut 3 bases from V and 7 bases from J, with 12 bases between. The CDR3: CASSFWGGSGYTF. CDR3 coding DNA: TGTGCCAGCAGCTTTTGGGGAGGGAGTGGCTACACCTTC.

CDR3 loop: CASSTLTGDYGYTF. CDR3 nucleotide sequence: TGTGCCAGCAGCACGCTGACAGGGGACTATGGCTACACCTTC. V usage is TRBV7-9 and J usage is TRBJ1-2, with 8 positions matching TRBD1. CDR3 length equals 14 residues. V gave up 5 bases and J gave up 3 bases; unmatched junction bases: 5. Germline loops: CDR1 SEHNR, CDR2 FQNEAQ (reference sequence).

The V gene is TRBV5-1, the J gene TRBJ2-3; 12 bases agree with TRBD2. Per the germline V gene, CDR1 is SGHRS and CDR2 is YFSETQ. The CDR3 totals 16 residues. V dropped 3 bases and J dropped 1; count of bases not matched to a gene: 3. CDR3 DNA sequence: TGCGCCAGCAGCTCAACTAGCGGGAGGCGCACAGATACGCAGTATTTT. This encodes CASSSTSGRRTDTQYF.

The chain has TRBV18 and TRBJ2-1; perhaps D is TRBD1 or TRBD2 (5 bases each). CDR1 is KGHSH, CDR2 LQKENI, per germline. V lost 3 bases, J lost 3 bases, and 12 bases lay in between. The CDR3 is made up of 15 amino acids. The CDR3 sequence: CASSPLGANYNEQFF. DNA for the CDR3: TGTGCCAGCTCACCCCTCGGGGCGAACTACAATGAGCAGTTCTTC.

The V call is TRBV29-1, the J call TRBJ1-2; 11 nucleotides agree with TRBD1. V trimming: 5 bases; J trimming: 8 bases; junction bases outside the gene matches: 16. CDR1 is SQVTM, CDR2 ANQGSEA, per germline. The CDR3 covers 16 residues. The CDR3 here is CSVRTAGTGGRRGYTF. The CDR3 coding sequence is TGCAGCGTTCGGACCGCCGGGACAGGGGGTAGGAGGGGCTACACCTTC. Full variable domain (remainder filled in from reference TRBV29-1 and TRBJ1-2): SAVISQKPSRDICQRGTSLTIQCQVDSQVTMMFWYRQQPGQSLTLIATANQGSEATYESGFVIDKFPISRPNLTFSTLTVSNMSPEDSSIYLCSVRTAGTGGRRGYTFGSGTRLTVV.

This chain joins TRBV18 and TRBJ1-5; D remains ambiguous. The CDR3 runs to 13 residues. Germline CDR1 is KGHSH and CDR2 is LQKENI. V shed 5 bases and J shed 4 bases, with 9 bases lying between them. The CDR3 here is CASSEGRNQPQHF. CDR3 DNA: TGTGCCAGCTCAGAGGGCAGAAATCAGCCCCAGCATTTT.